This T cell receptor (beta chain) comes out of a study of T cell responses to AZD1222 COVID-19 vaccine. Study outcomes and limitations: Of the AZD1222 recipients, only five to seven were seropositive at baseline.

Notes on this clone: Antigen unknown.

Measured with immunoSEQ multiplex PCR; TCRdb has only the in-frame clones, and not every one. The sample carries 150,000 or so clones, about 91% recorded once. This TCR derives from an adult who received the AZD1222 COVID-19 vaccine. The material was peripheral blood, obtained 28 days after the second AZD1222 dose.

CDR3 residues: CASNRQGSEAFF. CDR3 DNA: TGTGCCAGCAATAGACAGGGATCTGAAGCTTTCTTT. The V gene is TRBV2, the J gene TRBJ1-1; 7 nucleotides line up with TRBD1. Germline values: CDR1 SNHLY, CDR2 FYNNEI. This CDR3 spans 12 amino acids. With 7 bases clipped from V and 6 bases from J, the junction kept 5 bases outside the gene matches.